The clone carrying this T cell receptor beta chain appeared a few times. Its matching antigen is unknown. CDR1 ENHRY and CDR2 SYGVKD come from the germline V gene. Trimming at V came to 3 bases and at J to 9 bases, leaving 6 bases not matched to a gene. This CDR3 is 14 amino acids long. A J-beta primer mix and a sample-barcoded 5' primer were used in a second PCR of about 6 to 12 cycles. MiXCR, applied by TCRdb to the 5' RACE reads, yields one record per CDR3 protein. The table records over 950,000 distinct CDR3 sequences, roughly half of them present only once. The sample is drawn from a study of blood T cells in healthy people across ages. General observations from the study: In older individuals, TCR beta diversity per million T cells was lower, falling roughly linearly with age.

The source is a woman in her fifties or sixties in good health. This chain connects TRBV10-3 to TRBJ2-4, with TRBD1 matching over 9 bases. Sequences were obtained from blood. As DNA, the CDR3 is TGTGCCATCAGTGATGGACAGGGGTCTTCCATTCAGTACTTC. Protein sequence: CAISDGQGSSIQYF.